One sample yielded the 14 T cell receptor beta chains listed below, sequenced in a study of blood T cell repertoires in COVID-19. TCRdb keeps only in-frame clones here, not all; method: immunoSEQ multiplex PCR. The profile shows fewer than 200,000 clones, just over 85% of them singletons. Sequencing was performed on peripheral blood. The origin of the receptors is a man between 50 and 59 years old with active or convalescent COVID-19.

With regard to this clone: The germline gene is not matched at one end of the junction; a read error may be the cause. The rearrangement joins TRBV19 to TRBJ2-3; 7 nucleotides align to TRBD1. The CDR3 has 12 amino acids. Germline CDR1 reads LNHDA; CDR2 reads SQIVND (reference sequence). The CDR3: CASQSGTDTQYF. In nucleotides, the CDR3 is TGTGCCAGTCAGTCGGGGACAGACACGCAGTATTTT.

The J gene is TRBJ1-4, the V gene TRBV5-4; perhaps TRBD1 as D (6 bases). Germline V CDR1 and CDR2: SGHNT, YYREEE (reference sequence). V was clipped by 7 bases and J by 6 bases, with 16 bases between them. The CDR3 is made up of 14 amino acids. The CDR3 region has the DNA TGTGCCAGCTTGGGGACACCCACAGATGAAAAACTGTTTTTT. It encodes CASLGTPTDEKLFF.

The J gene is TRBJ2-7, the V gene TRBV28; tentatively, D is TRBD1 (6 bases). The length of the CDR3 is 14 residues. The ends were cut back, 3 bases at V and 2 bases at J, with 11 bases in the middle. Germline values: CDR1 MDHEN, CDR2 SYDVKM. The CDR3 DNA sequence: TGTGCCAGCAGTTTTTCACAGGGAGCCTACGAGCAGTACTTC. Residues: CASSFSQGAYEQYF.

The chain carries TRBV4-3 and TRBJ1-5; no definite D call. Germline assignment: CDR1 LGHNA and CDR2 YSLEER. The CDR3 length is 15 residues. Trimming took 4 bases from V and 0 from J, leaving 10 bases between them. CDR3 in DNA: TGCGCCAGCAGCCGAGACTCTTATAGCAATCAGCCCCAGCATTTT. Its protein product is CASSRDSYSNQPQHF.

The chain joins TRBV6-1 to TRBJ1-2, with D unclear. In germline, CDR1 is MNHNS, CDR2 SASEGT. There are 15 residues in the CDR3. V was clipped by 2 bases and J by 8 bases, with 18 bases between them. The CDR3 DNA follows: TGTGCCAGCAGTGAATCGTGGGAACCGGGAGAAGGCTACACCTTC. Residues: CASSESWEPGEGYTF.

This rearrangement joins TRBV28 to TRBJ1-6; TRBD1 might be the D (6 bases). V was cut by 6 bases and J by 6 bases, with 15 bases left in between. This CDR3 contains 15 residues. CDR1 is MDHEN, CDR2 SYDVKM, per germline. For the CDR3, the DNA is TGTGCCAGCAGCCCTGCAGGGGTCGGTAATTCACCCCTCCACTTT. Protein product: CASSPAGVGNSPLHF.

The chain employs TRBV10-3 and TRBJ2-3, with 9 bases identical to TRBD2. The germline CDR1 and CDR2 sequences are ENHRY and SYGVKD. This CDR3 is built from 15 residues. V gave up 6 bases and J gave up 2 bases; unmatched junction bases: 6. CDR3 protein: CAIRKTSGHTDTQYF. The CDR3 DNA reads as TGTGCCATCAGAAAGACTAGCGGCCACACAGATACGCAGTATTTT.

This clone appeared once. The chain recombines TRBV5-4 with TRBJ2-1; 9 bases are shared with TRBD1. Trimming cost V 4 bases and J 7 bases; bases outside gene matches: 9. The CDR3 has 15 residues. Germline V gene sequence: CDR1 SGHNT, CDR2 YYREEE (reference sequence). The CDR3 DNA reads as TGTGCCAGCAGCGGCACCGGGACAGGGTCTAATGAGCAGTTCTTC. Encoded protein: CASSGTGTGSNEQFF.

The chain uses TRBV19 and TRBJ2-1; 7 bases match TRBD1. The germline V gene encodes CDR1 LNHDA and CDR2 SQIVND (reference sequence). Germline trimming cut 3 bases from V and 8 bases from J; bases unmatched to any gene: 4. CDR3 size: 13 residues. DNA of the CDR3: TGTGCCAGTAGTATCAAGGGGGCCTATGAGCAGTTCTTC. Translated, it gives CASSIKGAYEQFF.

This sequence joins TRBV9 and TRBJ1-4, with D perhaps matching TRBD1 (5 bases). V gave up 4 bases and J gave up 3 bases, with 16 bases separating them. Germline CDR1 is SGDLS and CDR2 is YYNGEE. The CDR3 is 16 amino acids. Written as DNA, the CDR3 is TGTGCCAGCAGCCCGAACTGGGGGGGGGCTAATGAAAAACTGTTTTTT. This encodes CASSPNWGGANEKLFF.

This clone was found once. CDR3 coding DNA: TGTGCCAGCAGCCCCGGGACAGGGGGCGCGGGCAATCAGCCCCAGCATTTT. As protein: CASSPGTGGAGNQPQHF. The rearrangement links TRBV27 to TRBJ1-5; 12 bases fit TRBD1. The CDR3 spans 17 residues. Per germline, CDR1 MNHEY and CDR2 SMNVEV (reference sequence). With 6 bases clipped from V and 2 bases from J, the junction kept 8 bases outside the gene matches.

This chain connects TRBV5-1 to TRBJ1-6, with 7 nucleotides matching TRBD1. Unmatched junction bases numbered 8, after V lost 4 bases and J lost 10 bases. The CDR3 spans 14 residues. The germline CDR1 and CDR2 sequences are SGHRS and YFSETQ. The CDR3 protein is CASSPTQQGSPLHF. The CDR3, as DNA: TGCGCCAGCAGCCCAACCCAACAGGGGTCACCCCTCCACTTT.

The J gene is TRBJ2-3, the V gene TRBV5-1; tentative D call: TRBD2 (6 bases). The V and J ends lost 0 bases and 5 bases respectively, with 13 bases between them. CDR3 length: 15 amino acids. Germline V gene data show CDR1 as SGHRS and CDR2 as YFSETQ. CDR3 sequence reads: CASSLAIGGLDTQYF. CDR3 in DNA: TGCGCCAGCAGCTTGGCCATTGGAGGGTTAGATACGCAGTATTTT.

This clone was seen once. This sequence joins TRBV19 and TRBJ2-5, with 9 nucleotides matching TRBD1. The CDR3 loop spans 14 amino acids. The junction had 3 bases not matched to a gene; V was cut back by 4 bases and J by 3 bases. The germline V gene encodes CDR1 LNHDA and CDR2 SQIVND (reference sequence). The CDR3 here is CASSSWDREETQYF. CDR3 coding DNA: TGTGCCAGTAGTAGCTGGGACAGGGAAGAGACCCAGTACTTC.